What follows is one T cell receptor beta chain and its context. The length of the CDR3 is 16 residues. V was cut by 5 bases and J by 3 bases, with 19 bases left in between. CDR1 is SGHTA, CDR2 FQGNSA, per germline. This entry comes from a study of T cell clonotyping in hematopoietic cell transplantation. Generated by immunoSEQ multiplex PCR, the TCRdb table keeps only in-frame clones and is missing some. The sample records more than 11,000 clones, about 97% being singletons. Recipient blood drawn about 28 days pretransplant and days 30, 100, 180 after. The input for sequencing was peripheral blood mononuclear cells, taken 30 days after allogeneic stem cell transplant. The rearrangement links TRBV7-2 to TRBJ2-5; weak D call: TRBD2 (6 bases). The source is a female patient in her forties or fifties who had an allogeneic stem cell transplant from an unrelated donor, so T cells may come from the graft donor. Some clones in this sample may be carry-over from other donors' samples. CDR3 loop: CASSLIGVAAKETQYF. CDR3 coding DNA: TGTGCCAGCAGCCTCATAGGGGTAGCGGCGAAAGAGACCCAGTACTTC.